The subject of this entry is one TCR beta chain. What it binds is not known. Through a sample-barcoded 5' primer and a J-beta primer mix, a second PCR was run for roughly 7 to 11 cycles. TCRdb independently ran MiXCR on the 5' RACE reads; one entry per CDR3 protein. The table records 800,000 to 1,300,000 distinct CDR3 sequences, almost 25% of them present only once. Germline V gene sequence: CDR1 MGHDK, CDR2 SYGVNS. The CDR3 length is 15 residues. Between the trimmed V and J ends, which lost 0 bases and 8 bases, there was a span of 14 bases. Samples each had at least 6 micrograms of total RNA extracted. This entry belongs to a study of blood T cells in healthy people across ages. Study findings and constraints: For the donors, CMV status was unknown and possibly confounded expanded clonotype changes.

Separately, the same data were catalogued under a study of T cells of mothers and their children. Per that study: Barcodes and 2-4 random nucleotides were added by M1S in the second PCR. Comparable shaping of TCR recombination output by thymic selection was observed in related and unrelated pairs.

This receptor was taken from a girl aged 2 to 10 in good health. Sequenced: blood. The chain joins TRBV25-1 to TRBJ2-1, with a tentative D call TRBD2 (5 bases). For the CDR3, the DNA is TGTGCCAGCAGTGAATACGGCGGGTTAGAGGATGAGCAGTTCTTC. Translated: CASSEYGGLEDEQFF. The variable domain in full, with the rest retrieved from reference TRBV25-1 and TRBJ2-1, is EADIYQTPRYLVIGTGKKITLECSQTMGHDKMYWYQQDPGMELHLIHYSYGVNSTEKGDLSSESTVSRIRTEHFPLTLESARPSHTSQYLCASSEYGGLEDEQFFGPGTRLTVL.